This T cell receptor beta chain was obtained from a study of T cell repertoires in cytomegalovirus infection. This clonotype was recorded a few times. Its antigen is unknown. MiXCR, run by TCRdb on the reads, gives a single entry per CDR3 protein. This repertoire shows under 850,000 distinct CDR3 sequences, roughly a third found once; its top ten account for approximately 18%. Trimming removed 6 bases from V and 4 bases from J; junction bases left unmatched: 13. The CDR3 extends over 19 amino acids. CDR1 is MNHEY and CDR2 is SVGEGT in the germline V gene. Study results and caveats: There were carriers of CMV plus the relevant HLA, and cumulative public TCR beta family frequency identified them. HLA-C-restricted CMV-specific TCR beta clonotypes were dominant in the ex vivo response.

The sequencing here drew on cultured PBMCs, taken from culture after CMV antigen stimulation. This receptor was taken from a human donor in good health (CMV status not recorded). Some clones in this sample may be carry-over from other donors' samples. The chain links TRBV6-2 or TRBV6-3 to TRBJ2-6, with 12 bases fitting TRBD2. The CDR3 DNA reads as TGTGCCAGCAGGGCGGGACTAGCGGGTACCTTCCTCGGGGCCAACGTCCTGACTTTC. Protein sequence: CASRAGLAGTFLGANVLTF.